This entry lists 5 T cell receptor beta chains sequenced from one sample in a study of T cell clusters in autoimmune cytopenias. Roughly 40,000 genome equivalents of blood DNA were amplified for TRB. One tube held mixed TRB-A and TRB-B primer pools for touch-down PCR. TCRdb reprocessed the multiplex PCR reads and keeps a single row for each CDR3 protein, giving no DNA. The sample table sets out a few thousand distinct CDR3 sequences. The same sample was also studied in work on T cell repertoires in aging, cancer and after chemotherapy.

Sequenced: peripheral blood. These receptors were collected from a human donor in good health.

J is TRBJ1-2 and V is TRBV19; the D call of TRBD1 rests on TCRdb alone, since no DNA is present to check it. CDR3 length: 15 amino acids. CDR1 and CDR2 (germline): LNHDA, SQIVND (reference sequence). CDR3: CASNKQGANSDGYTF.

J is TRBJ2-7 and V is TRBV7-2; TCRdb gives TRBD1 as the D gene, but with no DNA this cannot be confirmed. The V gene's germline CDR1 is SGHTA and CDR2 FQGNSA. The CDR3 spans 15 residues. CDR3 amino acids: CASSLASGGGYEQYF.

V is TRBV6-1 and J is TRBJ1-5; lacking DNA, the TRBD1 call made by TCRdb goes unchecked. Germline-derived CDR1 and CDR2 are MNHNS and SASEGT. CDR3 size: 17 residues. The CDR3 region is CASTTWGAAYSNQPQHF.

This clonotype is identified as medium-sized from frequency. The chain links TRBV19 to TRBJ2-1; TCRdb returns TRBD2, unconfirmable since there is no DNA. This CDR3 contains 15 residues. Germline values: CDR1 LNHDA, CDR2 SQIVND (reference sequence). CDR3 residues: CASSVTSGTYNEQFF.

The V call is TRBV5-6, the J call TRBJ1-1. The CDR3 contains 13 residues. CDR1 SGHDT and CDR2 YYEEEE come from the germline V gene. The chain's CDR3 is CASSLGRGTEAFF.